This T cell receptor beta chain is from a study of early T cells in non-severe SARS-CoV-2 infection. Study-wide points: Matches to VDJdb favored anti-spike CD8 responses and missed private and CD4 specificities.

About this clonotype itself: Its antigen remains unknown.

The CDR3 runs to 14 residues. V was shortened by 1 base and J by 3 bases, with 7 bases between the two germline ends. CDR1 is SGDLS, CDR2 YYNGEE, per germline. The protocol attached unique molecular identifiers to individual cDNA molecules. TCRdb reprocessed the 5' RACE reads with MiXCR, giving one entry per CDR3 protein. The sample has around 58,000 distinct CDR3 sequences, 15% seen once. The sequence was collected from an adult who was a healthcare worker with PCR-confirmed SARS-CoV-2 infection or an uninfected control (not recorded which). The specimen was whole blood, collected at baseline. The rearrangement uses TRBV9 and TRBJ2-2; the D is unclear. DNA of the CDR3: TGTGCCAGCAGCGTAAAACGGGACACCGGGGAGCTGTTTTTT. Protein sequence: CASSVKRDTGELFF.